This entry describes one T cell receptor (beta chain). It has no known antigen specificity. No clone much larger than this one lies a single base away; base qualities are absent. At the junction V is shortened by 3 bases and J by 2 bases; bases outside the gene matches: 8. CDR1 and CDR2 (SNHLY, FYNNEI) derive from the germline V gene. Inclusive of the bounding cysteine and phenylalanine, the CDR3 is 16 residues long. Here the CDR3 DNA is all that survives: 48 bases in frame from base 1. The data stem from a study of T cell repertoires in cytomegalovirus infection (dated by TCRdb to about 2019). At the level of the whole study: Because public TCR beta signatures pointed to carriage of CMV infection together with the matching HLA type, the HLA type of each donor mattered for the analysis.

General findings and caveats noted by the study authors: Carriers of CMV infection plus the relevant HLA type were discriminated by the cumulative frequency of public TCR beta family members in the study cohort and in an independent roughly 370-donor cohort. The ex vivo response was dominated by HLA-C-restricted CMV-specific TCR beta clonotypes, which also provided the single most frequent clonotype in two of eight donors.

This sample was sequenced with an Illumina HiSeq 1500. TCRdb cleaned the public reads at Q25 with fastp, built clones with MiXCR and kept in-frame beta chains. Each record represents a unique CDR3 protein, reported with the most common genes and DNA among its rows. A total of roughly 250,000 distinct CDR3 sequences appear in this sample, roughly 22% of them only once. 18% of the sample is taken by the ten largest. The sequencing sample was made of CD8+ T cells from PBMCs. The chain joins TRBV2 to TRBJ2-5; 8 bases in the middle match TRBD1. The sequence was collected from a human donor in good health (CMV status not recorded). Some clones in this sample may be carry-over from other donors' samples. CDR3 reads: CASSEGGRGLQETQYF. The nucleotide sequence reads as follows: TGTGCCAGCAGTGAGGGTGGCAGGGGGCTGCAAGAGACCCAGTACTTC.